Each of the 16 T cell receptor beta chains below was sequenced from the same sample in a study of blood T cells in healthy people across ages. Primed by a sample-barcoded 5' primer and a J-beta primer mix, a second PCR proceeded for about 6 to 11 cycles. TCRdb re-called the 5' RACE reads with MiXCR, one entry per CDR3 protein. The sample holds hundreds of thousands of distinct CDR3 sequences, around 46% seen once. Sequencing was performed on blood. These receptors came from a woman in her fifties or sixties in good health.

This clonotype was counted only a few times. V usage is TRBV28 and J usage is TRBJ2-5, with 11 positions matching TRBD1. CDR3 size: 14 residues. Per germline, CDR1 MDHEN and CDR2 SYDVKM. The ends lost 5 bases at V and 5 bases at J; junction bases unmatched: 4. CDR3 in DNA: TGTGCCAGCAGTGCTGGACAGGGGGCCGAGACCCAGTACTTC. Its protein is CASSAGQGAETQYF.

The chain is built from TRBV10-3 and TRBJ1-1; D is uncertain. The CDR3 totals 14 residues. The V gene's germline CDR1 is ENHRY and CDR2 SYGVKD. Trimming took off 3 bases at V and 0 bases at J, with 8 bases between the two ends. The CDR3, as DNA: TGTGCCATCAGTGAAATGGGGATGAACACTGAAGCTTTCTTT. Amino acid sequence: CAISEMGMNTEAFF.

This clonotype was seen a few times. The V and J genes are TRBV7-2 and TRBJ1-5; D gene ambiguous. Germline CDR1 is SGHTA and CDR2 is FQGNSA. The CDR3 extends over 13 amino acids. Deletions cut 5 bases from V and 4 bases from J, with 9 bases between. The CDR3 DNA reads as TGTGCCAGCAGCACCATAGCAAATCAGCCCCAGCATTTT. Protein: CASSTIANQPQHF. The whole variable domain, remainder taken from reference TRBV7-2 and TRBJ1-5, is GAGVSQSPSNKVTEKGKDVELRCDPISGHTALYWYRQSLGQGLEFLIYFQGNSAPDKSGLPSDRFSAERTGGSVSTLTIQRTQQEDSAVYLCASSTIANQPQHFGDGTRLSIL.

J is TRBJ2-5 and V is TRBV7-9, with 10 bases lining up with TRBD2. V shed 7 bases and J 5 bases; nucleotides not matched to a gene: 10. Germline CDR1 reads SEHNR; CDR2 reads FQNEAQ (reference sequence). The CDR3 spans 15 residues. In nucleotides, the CDR3 is TGTGCCAGCAACCCGGGGCTAGCGGGAGCTGAGACCCAGTACTTC. It is translated as CASNPGLAGAETQYF.

The chain links TRBV20-1 to TRBJ2-5, with TRBD2 matching over 16 bases. The germline V gene encodes CDR1 DFQATT and CDR2 SNEGSKA (reference sequence). Germline trimming cut 4 bases from V and 5 bases from J; bases unmatched to any gene: 13. CDR3 length: 18 amino acids. The CDR3 DNA reads TGCAGTGCTACCCAGCCGGGACTAGCGGGGGGGCAACAGGAGACCCAGTACTTC. Its translation is CSATQPGLAGGQQETQYF.

This chain connects TRBV12-3 or TRBV12-4 to TRBJ2-1; TRBD2 matches 10 bases. The CDR3 extends over 15 amino acids. V was clipped by 0 bases and J by 8 bases; unmatched bases: 4. CDR3 sequence reads: CASSLASGGRYEQFF. The CDR3, as DNA: TGTGCCAGCAGTTTAGCTAGCGGGGGGCGATATGAGCAGTTCTTC.

The chain combines TRBV4-1 with TRBJ2-1; 7 nucleotides line up with TRBD2. The CDR3 is 16 residues long. Trimming removed 1 base from V and 0 bases from J; junction bases left unmatched: 3. The germline V gene encodes CDR1 MGHRA and CDR2 YSYEKL. Here the CDR3 DNA reads TGCGCCAGCAGCCAAGTAGCGGGCCACTCCTACAATGAGCAGTTCTTC. Amino acid sequence: CASSQVAGHSYNEQFF.

This clonotype has only a few counts. This chain joins TRBV5-1 and TRBJ1-1, with TRBD1 identical over 10 bases. The CDR3 has 15 residues. J was trimmed by 5 bases and V by 3 bases; bases with no gene match: 7. Germline V gives CDR1 SGHRS, CDR2 YFSETQ. The CDR3 here is CASSWGDRGSTEAFF. CDR3 nucleotides: TGCGCCAGCAGCTGGGGGGACAGGGGTTCGACTGAAGCTTTCTTT.

The rearrangement links TRBV10-3 to TRBJ2-5; D not resolved. The J call is in doubt because the DNA end fits TRBJ2-7 better. Germline CDR1 reads ENHRY; CDR2 reads SYGVKD. The CDR3 has 14 amino acids. The CDR3 nucleotides are TGTGCCATCAGTGTATCGTCCTCCCTCGGCGAGCAGTACTTC. Its translation: CAISVSSSLGEQYF.

V usage is TRBV11-2 and J usage is TRBJ2-5; D might be TRBD2 (5 bases). Germline-derived CDR1 and CDR2 are SGHAT and FQNNGV. The V end was cut by 1 base, the J end by 2 bases, with 11 bases between. CDR3 size: 15 residues. The CDR3 loop reads CASSLAPGKQETQYF. CDR3 in DNA: TGTGCCAGCAGCTTAGCGCCGGGAAAGCAAGAGACCCAGTACTTC.

The chain recombines TRBV6-6 with TRBJ2-1, with a possible D match to TRBD1 (6 bases). The CDR3 length is 13 residues. From germline, CDR1 is MNHNY and CDR2 SVGAGI (reference sequence). V gave up 6 bases and J gave up 5 bases, with 11 bases separating them. The CDR3 bases are TGTGCCAGCAGACTACAGGGAAACAATGAGCAGTTCTTC. This gives the protein CASRLQGNNEQFF.

The J gene is TRBJ2-3, the V gene TRBV18, with D perhaps TRBD2 (6 bases). Germline lookup yields CDR1 KGHSH and CDR2 LQKENI. The CDR3 length is 16 residues. V lost 0 bases, J lost 6 bases, and 16 bases lay in between. This chain's CDR3 is CASSPPVGSSVDTQYF. DNA for the CDR3: TGTGCCAGCTCACCACCGGTAGGTTCTAGCGTCGATACGCAGTATTTT.

V and J are TRBV5-1 and TRBJ1-3, with D uncertain. The CDR3 is 16 residues long. V was cut by 0 bases and J by 0 bases, with 10 bases left in between. Germline V gene lookup returns CDR1 SGHRS and CDR2 YFSETQ. CDR3 DNA: TGCGCCAGCAGCTTGGAACTGATTAGCTCTGGAAACACCATATATTTT. Protein: CASSLELISSGNTIYF.

The table lists this clonotype with a few counts. The chain links TRBV7-9 to TRBJ1-6, with D maybe TRBD1 (6 bases). This CDR3 is built from 16 residues. CDR1 is SEHNR and CDR2 is FQNEAQ in the germline V gene (reference sequence). Trimming stripped 5 bases from V and 5 bases from J, with 16 bases between. The CDR3 here is CASSPRGTLDNSPLHF. CDR3 DNA sequence: TGTGCCAGCAGCCCACGCGGGACACTCGATAATTCACCCCTCCACTTT.

The chain carries TRBV11-1 and TRBJ2-1; 10 positions match TRBD1. Unmatched junction bases numbered 6, after V lost 2 bases and J lost 8 bases. CDR1 SGHAT and CDR2 FQDESV come from the germline V gene (reference sequence). CDR3 length: 15 residues. The CDR3 protein is CASSLRQGARDEQFF. As DNA, the CDR3 is TGTGCCAGCAGCTTAAGACAGGGGGCGCGGGATGAGCAGTTCTTC.

The chain carries TRBV6-2 or TRBV6-3 and TRBJ2-5; D may be TRBD1 (6 bases). V gave up 0 bases and J gave up 3 bases, with 26 bases separating them. In germline, CDR1 is MNHEY, CDR2 SVGEGT. The CDR3 spans 20 residues. This CDR3 is CASSYSLFDTPRTVEETQYF. The CDR3 DNA follows: TGTGCCAGCAGTTACTCCCTTTTCGACACCCCTAGGACAGTCGAAGAGACCCAGTACTTC.